This T cell receptor beta chain was obtained from a study of shared clonotypes between healthy human individuals. Across the study: Donor composition was two women and three men, aged 18 to 49. Regarding the study as a whole: Clonotypes not shared had lower generation probabilities than those common to all four donors. Though the depth was large, rarefaction showed that sorted-subset sequencing was incomplete. Donors were few, which limited the genetic and exposure-history diversity represented.

On this clone itself: The antigen remains unidentified.

Positively selected for CCR7, the CD45RO-negative cells used as naive CD8 cells excluded terminally differentiated effector memory CD45RA+ cells. Germline loops: CDR1 PRHDT, CDR2 FYEKMQ (reference sequence). J lost 6 bases, V lost 3 bases, and 3 bases had no gene match. The CDR3 sequence is 13 residues long. TCRdb keeps only in-frame clones here, not all; method: immunoSEQ multiplex PCR. The table records about 600,000 clones, around 95% of them present only once. Sample: naive CD8+ T cells sorted from blood. This chain uses TRBV13 with TRBJ1-1, with 8 bases fitting TRBD1. The clonotype comes from a woman in her twenties or thirties in good health. CDR3 nucleotide sequence: TGTGCCAGCAGCTTGGACAGGGAAGCTGAAGCTTTCTTT. Protein: CASSLDREAEAFF.